This is a list of T cell receptor beta chains from one sample in a study of Graves' ophthalmopathy and Graves' hyperthyroidism. Via MiXCR, TCRdb re-called the multiplex PCR reads, giving one row per CDR3 protein. This repertoire shows about 400,000 distinct CDR3 sequences, approximately 21% found once; its top ten account for 3%. The sample consisted of peripheral blood. These receptors were taken from a young woman with stable Graves' hyperthyroidism. Each CDR3 is given with its conserved first and last residue. A D gene is named only where the DNA matches it firmly. Expanded clones get a size class; other rows say once, few or many, or leave the size out.

CDR3 DNA: TGTGCCAGCAGCCCTGTCCGGGAGAGGATTACTGAAGCTTTCTTT
CDR3 protein: CASSPVRERITEAFF
J gene: TRBJ1-1
clone size: few
V gene: TRBV12-3/TRBV12-4
D gene: .

CDR3 DNA: TGTGCCAGCAGCGTTGGGGGAGCCCACTCCTACGAGCAGTACTTC
CDR3 protein: CASSVGGAHSYEQYF
J gene: TRBJ2-7
clone size: many
V gene: TRBV9
D gene: .

CDR3 DNA: TGTGCCAGCAGCCCCAGGTATCCCCCTGACCCTGAAGCTTTCTTT
CDR3 protein: CASSPRYPPDPEAFF
J gene: TRBJ1-1
clone size: many
V gene: TRBV6-1
D gene: .

CDR3 DNA: TGCGCCAGCAGCCAAGCAGACAGGGGGATGAATTACGAGCAGTACTTC
CDR3 protein: CASSQADRGMNYEQYF
J gene: TRBJ2-7
clone size: .
V gene: TRBV4-1
D gene: TRBD1

CDR3 DNA: TGTGCCAGCAGCCGGGGACTAGCGTACACCGGGGAGCTGTTTTTT
CDR3 protein: CASSRGLAYTGELFF
J gene: TRBJ2-2
clone size: many
V gene: TRBV27
D gene: TRBD2

CDR3 DNA: TGTGCCAGCAGGGGGACTAGCGCGAACACCGGGGAGCTGTTTTTT
CDR3 protein: CASRGTSANTGELFF
J gene: TRBJ2-2
clone size: many
V gene: TRBV2
D gene: TRBD2

CDR3 DNA: TGCAGTGCTAGAGGTCGCCGGTGGGCCGCCAAAAACATTCAGTACTTC
CDR3 protein: CSARGRRWAAKNIQYF
J gene: TRBJ2-4
clone size: .
V gene: TRBV20-1
D gene: .

CDR3 DNA: TGTGCCAGCAGTTCCTTACGGGACACTCGAGACCCTTACGAGCAGTACTTC
CDR3 protein: CASSSLRDTRDPYEQYF
J gene: TRBJ2-7
clone size: many
V gene: TRBV28
D gene: .

CDR3 DNA: TGTGCCAGCAGCGACCAGGGAGTCGATGGCTACACCTTC
CDR3 protein: CASSDQGVDGYTF
J gene: TRBJ1-2
clone size: many
V gene: TRBV6-1
D gene: .

CDR3 DNA: TGTGCCATCAGTGACTTGTGGCGGGGGGAAGAGACCCAGTACTTC
CDR3 protein: CAISDLWRGEETQYF
J gene: TRBJ2-5
clone size: few
V gene: TRBV10-3
D gene: TRBD2

CDR3 DNA: TGTGCCAGCAGCCCTACCCGACAGGGGGACATTCAGTACTTC
CDR3 protein: CASSPTRQGDIQYF
J gene: TRBJ2-4
clone size: many
V gene: TRBV7-3
D gene: TRBD1

CDR3 DNA: TGTGCCAGCACCGGAACTCGTGCGGGCTCCTACGAGCAGTACTTC
CDR3 protein: CASTGTRAGSYEQYF
J gene: TRBJ2-7
clone size: many
V gene: TRBV28
D gene: .